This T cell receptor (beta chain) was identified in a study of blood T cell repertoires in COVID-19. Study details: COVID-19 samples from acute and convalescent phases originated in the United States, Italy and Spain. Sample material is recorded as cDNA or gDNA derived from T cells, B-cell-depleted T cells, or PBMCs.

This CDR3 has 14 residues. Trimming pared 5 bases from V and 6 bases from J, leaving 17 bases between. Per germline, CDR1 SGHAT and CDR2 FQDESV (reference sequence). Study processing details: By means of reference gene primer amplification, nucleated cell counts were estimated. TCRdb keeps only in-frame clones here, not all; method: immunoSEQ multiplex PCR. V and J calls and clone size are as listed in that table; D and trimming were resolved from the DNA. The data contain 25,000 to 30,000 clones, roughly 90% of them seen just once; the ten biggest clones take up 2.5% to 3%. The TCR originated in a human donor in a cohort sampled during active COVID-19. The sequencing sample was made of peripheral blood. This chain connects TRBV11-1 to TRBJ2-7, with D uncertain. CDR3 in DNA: TGTGCCAGCAGCCGAGACTCGATAGCCAGCGAGCAGTACTTC. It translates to CASSRDSIASEQYF.